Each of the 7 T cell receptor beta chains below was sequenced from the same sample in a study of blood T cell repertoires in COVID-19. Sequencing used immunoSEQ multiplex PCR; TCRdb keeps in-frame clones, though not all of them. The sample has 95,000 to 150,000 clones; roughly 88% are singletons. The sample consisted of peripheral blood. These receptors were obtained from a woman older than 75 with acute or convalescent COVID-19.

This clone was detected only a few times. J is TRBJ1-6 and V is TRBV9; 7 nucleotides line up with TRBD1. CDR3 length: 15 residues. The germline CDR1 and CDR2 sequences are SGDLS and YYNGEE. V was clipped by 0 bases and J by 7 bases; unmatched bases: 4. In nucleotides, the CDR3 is TGTGCCAGCAGCGTAGGGGACAGCTACAATTCACCCCTCCACTTT. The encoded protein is CASSVGDSYNSPLHF.

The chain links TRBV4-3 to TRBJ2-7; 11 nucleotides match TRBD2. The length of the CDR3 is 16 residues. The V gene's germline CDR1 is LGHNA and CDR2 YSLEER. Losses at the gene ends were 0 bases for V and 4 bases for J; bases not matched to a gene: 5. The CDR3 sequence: CASSQDPTSGTYEQYF. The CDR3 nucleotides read TGCGCCAGCAGCCAAGATCCGACTAGCGGGACATACGAGCAGTACTTC.

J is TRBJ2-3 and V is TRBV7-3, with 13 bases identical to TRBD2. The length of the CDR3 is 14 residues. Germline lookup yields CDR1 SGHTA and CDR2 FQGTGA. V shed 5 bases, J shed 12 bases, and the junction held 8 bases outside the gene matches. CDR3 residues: CASSQSGTSGEQYF. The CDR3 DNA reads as TGTGCCAGCAGCCAATCGGGGACTAGCGGGGAACAGTATTTT.

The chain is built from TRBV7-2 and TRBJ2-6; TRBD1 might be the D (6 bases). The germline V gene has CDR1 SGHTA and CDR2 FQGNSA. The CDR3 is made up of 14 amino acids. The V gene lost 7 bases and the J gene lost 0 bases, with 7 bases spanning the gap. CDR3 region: CASKGDSGANVLTF. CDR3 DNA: TGTGCCAGCAAGGGGGACTCTGGGGCCAACGTCCTGACTTTC.

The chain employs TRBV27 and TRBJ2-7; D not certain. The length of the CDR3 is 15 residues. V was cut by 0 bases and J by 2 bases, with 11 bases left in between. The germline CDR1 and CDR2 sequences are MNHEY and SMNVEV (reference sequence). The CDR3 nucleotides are TGTGCCAGCAGTTTATCGATGGTTAGCCCCTACGAGCAGTACTTC. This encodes CASSLSMVSPYEQYF.

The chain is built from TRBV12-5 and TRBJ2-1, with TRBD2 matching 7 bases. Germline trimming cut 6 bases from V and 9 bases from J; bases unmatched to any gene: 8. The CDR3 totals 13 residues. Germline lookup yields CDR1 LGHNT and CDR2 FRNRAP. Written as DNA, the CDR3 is TGTGCTAGTGGGCGCACTAGCGTCGGTGAGCAGTTCTTC. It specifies CASGRTSVGEQFF.

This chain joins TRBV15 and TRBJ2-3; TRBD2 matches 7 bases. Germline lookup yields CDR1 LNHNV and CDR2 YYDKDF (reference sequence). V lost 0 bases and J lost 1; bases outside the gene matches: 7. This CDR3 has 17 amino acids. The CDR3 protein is CATSREASGRGTDTQYF. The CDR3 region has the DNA TGTGCCACCAGCAGAGAGGCTAGCGGTAGGGGCACAGATACGCAGTATTTT.